What follows are 26 T cell receptor beta chains derived from one specimen sequenced in a study of graft-versus-host responses after intestinal transplantation. Clones were sequenced by immunoSEQ multiplex PCR, and TCRdb holds only the in-frame ones, with some missing. The data contain 20,000 to 25,000 clones, around 56% of them seen just once; the ten biggest clones take up approximately 0.97%. Material: alloreactive CD4+ T cells from a mixed lymphocyte reaction culture, obtained before intestinal transplant. Documented subset: CFSE-low proliferating T cells sorted from roughly 6-day pre-transplant mixed lymphocyte reaction (GvH or HvG direction). Every receptor here comes from a human patient who received an intestinal transplant.

The V gene is TRBV19, the J gene TRBJ1-5, with TRBD1 matching 7 bases. The length of the CDR3 is 15 residues. V lost 6 bases to trimming and J lost 5 bases; unmatched junction nucleotides: 10. CDR1 and CDR2 from the germline V gene are LNHDA and SQIVND (reference sequence). The CDR3 sequence: CASSPGQRWDQPQHF. The DNA for the CDR3 is TGTGCCAGTAGCCCGGGACAGCGTTGGGATCAGCCCCAGCATTTT.

This clone was seen a few times. The chain combines TRBV6-5 with TRBJ1-6, with 7 bases fitting TRBD1. V trimming: 5 bases; J trimming: 10 bases; junction bases outside the gene matches: 11. Germline V lookup: CDR1 MNHEY, CDR2 SVGAGI. This CDR3 is 15 amino acids long. For the CDR3, the DNA is TGTGCCAGCAGTATACCCCAGGGGGGACAATCACCCCTCCACTTT. Encoded protein: CASSIPQGGQSPLHF.

The chain employs TRBV2 and TRBJ1-1, with a tentative D call TRBD1 (5 bases). Trimming removed 7 bases at V and 5 bases at J, with 11 bases between. Germline V lookup: CDR1 SNHLY, CDR2 FYNNEI. The CDR3 length is 12 residues. The CDR3 protein is CASMGGGTEAFF. The CDR3 coding sequence is TGTGCCAGCATGGGCGGGGGTACTGAAGCTTTCTTT.

This chain uses TRBV27 with TRBJ2-2, with D maybe TRBD2 (6 bases). V lost 5 bases to trimming and J lost 6 bases, with 16 bases between them. This CDR3 spans 15 amino acids. Per germline, CDR1 MNHEY and CDR2 SMNVEV (reference sequence). CDR3 coding DNA: TGTGCCAGCAGTCCCCGGGACGGGGGACCCGGGGAGCTGTTTTTT. Amino acid sequence: CASSPRDGGPGELFF.

By its share, this clone is medium-sized. The CDR3 DNA is TGCAGCGTTGAGGTCGCGGGACGTCCGGCCACTGAAGCTTTCTTT. Residues: CSVEVAGRPATEAFF. The gene calls are TRBV29-1 and TRBJ1-1; TRBD1 is a possible D gene (5 bases). CDR3 length: 15 amino acids. The V end was cut by 3 bases, the J end by 4 bases, with 18 bases between. Germline V CDR1 and CDR2: SQVTM, ANQGSEA. Filled out from reference TRBV29-1 and TRBJ1-1, the complete variable domain reads SAVISQKPSRDICQRGTSLTIQCQVDSQVTMMFWYRQQPGQSLTLIATANQGSEATYESGFVIDKFPISRPNLTFSTLTVSNMSPEDSSIYLCSVEVAGRPATEAFFGQGTRLTVV.

V usage is TRBV28 and J usage is TRBJ2-7, with D possibly being TRBD1 (6 bases). The germline V gene encodes CDR1 MDHEN and CDR2 SYDVKM. The V gene lost 1 base and the J gene lost 3 bases, with 13 bases spanning the gap. The CDR3 consists of 15 residues. The CDR3 DNA follows: TGTGCCAGCAGTTTATTTAGGACAGAGTTCTACGAGCAGTACTTC. The encoded protein is CASSLFRTEFYEQYF.

CDR3 nucleotides: TGCGCCAGCAGCGCACAGGGCCAAAATGGCTACGAGCAGTACTTC. Residues: CASSAQGQNGYEQYF. The chain joins TRBV5-1 to TRBJ2-7; the D gene is possibly TRBD1 (6 bases). From germline, CDR1 is SGHRS and CDR2 YFSETQ. The CDR3 is 15 residues long. Trimming took 4 bases from V and 3 from J, leaving 17 bases between them.

The J gene is TRBJ1-1, the V gene TRBV7-9; D unresolved. Germline values: CDR1 SEHNR, CDR2 FQNEAQ (reference sequence). The CDR3 has 13 residues. V lost 2 bases to trimming and J lost 4 bases, with 8 bases between them. The CDR3 reads CASSLIPGTEAFF. For the CDR3, the DNA is TGTGCCAGCAGCTTAATCCCAGGCACTGAAGCTTTCTTT.

The V and J genes are TRBV4-1 and TRBJ2-1; TRBD1 agrees at 7 bases. Trimming at V came to 1 base and at J to 0 bases, leaving 3 bases not matched to a gene. CDR1 is MGHRA and CDR2 is YSYEKL in the germline V gene. CDR3 length equals 16 residues. This CDR3 reads CASSQARGPSYNEQFF. In DNA form, the CDR3 reads TGCGCCAGCAGCCAAGCAAGGGGGCCCTCCTACAATGAGCAGTTCTTC.

This clone was seen more than once but under ten times. The CDR3 sequence: CASSQDQGAWRTQYF. CDR3 DNA: TGCGCCAGCAGCCAAGATCAGGGGGCTTGGAGGACCCAGTACTTC. The rearrangement links TRBV4-3 to TRBJ2-5; 8 bases are shared with TRBD1. Trimming cost V 0 bases and J 7 bases; bases outside gene matches: 7. Per germline, CDR1 LGHNA and CDR2 YSLEER. There are 15 residues in the CDR3.

The chain is built from TRBV18 and TRBJ2-5; D might be TRBD2 (6 bases). The V gene lost 4 bases and the J gene lost 5 bases, with 17 bases spanning the gap. The germline V gene has CDR1 KGHSH and CDR2 LQKENI. The CDR3 totals 15 residues. The CDR3 reads CASSLLGRGEETQYF. The CDR3 DNA reads TGTGCCAGCTCACTCCTCGGGAGAGGGGAGGAGACCCAGTACTTC.

This chain joins TRBV9 and TRBJ2-1; 11 positions match TRBD2. This CDR3 spans 15 amino acids. The V gene's germline CDR1 is SGDLS and CDR2 YYNGEE. With 0 bases clipped from V and 4 bases from J, the junction kept 0 bases outside the gene matches. This CDR3 is CASSVGTSGYNEQFF. DNA of the CDR3: TGTGCCAGCAGCGTAGGGACTAGCGGGTACAATGAGCAGTTCTTC. Based on the CDR3 plus reference TRBV9 and TRBJ2-1, the full variable domain is DSGVTQTPKHLITATGQRVTLRCSPRSGDLSVYWYQQSLDQGLQFLIQYYNGEERAKGNILERFSAQQFPDLHSELNLSSLELGDSALYFCASSVGTSGYNEQFFGPGTRLTVL.

The chain couples TRBV7-3 to TRBJ2-6; 8 positions match TRBD1. The CDR3 loop spans 20 amino acids. Germline-derived CDR1 and CDR2 are SGHTA and FQGTGA. After removal of 1 base from V and 4 bases from J, the junction contained 15 bases not matched to a gene. DNA of the CDR3: TGTGCCAGCAGCTTAATCCCCGCGACAGGGGCGGTCTCCGGGGCCAACGTCCTGACTTTC. It yields the protein CASSLIPATGAVSGANVLTF.

A few counts support this clone. This rearrangement joins TRBV5-4 to TRBJ2-5; 8 bases are a match to TRBD1. J gave up 4 bases and V 4 bases, and 3 bases lay outside the gene matches. The length of the CDR3 is 13 residues. Per the germline V gene, CDR1 is SGHNT and CDR2 is YYREEE (reference sequence). The CDR3 is CASSDDRGETQYF. CDR3 bases: TGTGCCAGCAGCGATGACAGGGGAGAGACCCAGTACTTC.

The chain has TRBV20-1 and TRBJ2-7; a possible D gene is TRBD1 (5 bases). The germline V gene has CDR1 DFQATT and CDR2 SNEGSKA (reference sequence). V lost 6 bases, J lost 2 bases, and 8 bases lay in between. The CDR3 consists of 11 residues. CDR3 region: CSAAGPYEQYF. CDR3 bases: TGCAGTGCCGCAGGGCCCTACGAGCAGTACTTC.

This chain uses TRBV7-2 with TRBJ2-3, with 11 bases matching TRBD2. In germline, CDR1 is SGHTA, CDR2 FQGNSA. This CDR3 region has 18 residues. V lost 5 bases to trimming and J lost 6 bases; unmatched junction nucleotides: 16. As DNA, the CDR3 is TGTGCCAGCAGCCGCAATAGCCTAGCGGGGGGCCGCTGGGATACGCAGTATTTT. As protein: CASSRNSLAGGRWDTQYF.

The J gene is TRBJ2-5, the V gene TRBV15; D is perhaps TRBD1 (5 bases). CDR3 length: 15 amino acids. Germline V CDR1 and CDR2: LNHNV, YYDKDF (reference sequence). With 1 base removed from V and 1 base from J, the gap between germline ends came to 10 bases. The CDR3 loop is CATSRARTPQETQYF. For the CDR3, the DNA is TGTGCCACCAGCAGAGCGAGGACACCCCAAGAGACCCAGTACTTC.

This clone has only a few counts. The chain is built from TRBV30 and TRBJ1-5; D may be TRBD1 (5 bases). The CDR3 totals 13 residues. Germline V lookup: CDR1 GTSNPN, CDR2 SVGIG (reference sequence). Trimming pared 2 bases from V and 8 bases from J, leaving 13 bases between. The DNA for the CDR3 is TGTGCCTGGAGTAGCCCAGGGTTGAAGCCCCAGCATTTT. Protein: CAWSSPGLKPQHF.

This chain links TRBV5-1 with TRBJ1-4, with 7 bases lining up with TRBD1. Germline CDR1 is SGHRS and CDR2 is YFSETQ. This CDR3 has 13 amino acids. The trim removed 5 bases at V and 14 bases at J, leaving 12 bases unmatched. This chain's CDR3 is CASRLGQGGSLFF. CDR3 nucleotide sequence: TGCGCCAGCAGGCTGGGTCAGGGGGGAAGCCTGTTTTTT.

In its sample, this clone was seen once. The genes are TRBV2 and TRBJ2-3; 9 bases are shared with TRBD2. CDR1 and CDR2 (germline): SNHLY, FYNNEI. Trimming took 6 bases from V and 4 from J; bases not matched to a gene: 8. There are 15 residues in the CDR3. CDR3 in DNA: TGTGCCAGCAGCTATGCGGGGGGGCAGGCAGATACGCAGTATTTT. It codes for CASSYAGGQADTQYF.

This clone came up a few times. The rearrangement uses TRBV19 and TRBJ1-5, with D perhaps TRBD1 (5 bases). The germline gives CDR1 LNHDA, CDR2 SQIVND (reference sequence). The V end lost 1 base, the J end lost 6 bases, and 10 bases lay between the germline ends. This CDR3 region has 14 residues. Here the CDR3 DNA reads TGTGCCAGTAGTATAGTCCGGGGGAGTCAGCCCCAGCATTTT. The encoded protein is CASSIVRGSQPQHF.

V is TRBV7-9 and J is TRBJ2-3; D not resolved. The CDR3 consists of 12 residues. CDR1 SEHNR and CDR2 FQNEAQ come from the germline V gene (reference sequence). Between the trimmed V and J ends, which lost 2 bases and 4 bases, there was a span of 4 bases. CDR3 nucleotides: TGTGCCAGCAGCTTACTAGCAGATACGCAGTATTTT. Translating gives CASSLLADTQYF.

This clone was counted only a few times. This chain connects TRBV5-4 to TRBJ2-1; 9 positions agree with TRBD2. This CDR3 has 15 residues. V lost 6 bases, J lost 8 bases, and 12 bases stayed unmatched. Germline-derived CDR1 and CDR2 are SGHNT and YYREEE (reference sequence). The CDR3 region has the DNA TGTGCCAGCACCCGGGCGGGGGGGCGGTGGGATGAGCAGTTCTTC. The encoded protein is CASTRAGGRWDEQFF. Supplemented by reference TRBV5-4 and TRBJ2-1, the full variable domain reads ETGVTQSPTHLIKTRGQQVTLRCSSQSGHNTVSWYQQALGQGPQFIFQYYREEENGRGNFPPRFSGLQFPNYSSELNVNALELDDSALYLCASTRAGGRWDEQFFGPGTRLTVL.

This chain links TRBV2 with TRBJ1-5; D unclear. CDR3 size: 17 residues. The ends were cut back, 6 bases at V and 1 base at J, with 19 bases in the middle. The germline V gene has CDR1 SNHLY and CDR2 FYNNEI. The CDR3 DNA sequence: TGTGCCAGCAGCCTAGACCGCTCGGTTTGGAGCAATCAGCCCCAGCATTTT. Residues: CASSLDRSVWSNQPQHF.

This clone has only a few counts. The rearrangement joins TRBV19 to TRBJ1-1, with 9 nucleotides matching TRBD1. The CDR3 runs 13 residues. Looked up from germline, CDR1 is LNHDA and CDR2 is SQIVND (reference sequence). Losses at the gene ends were 5 bases for V and 9 bases for J; bases not matched to a gene: 7. CDR3: CASSPGQGLKAFF. In nucleotides, the CDR3 is TGTGCCAGTAGTCCGGGACAGGGATTGAAAGCTTTCTTT.

The chain is built from TRBV12-5 and TRBJ1-6; D not certain. V lost 3 bases and J lost 6, with 18 bases in between. The germline V gene encodes CDR1 LGHNT and CDR2 FRNRAP. This CDR3 region has 17 residues. The CDR3 nucleotides are TGTGCTAGTGGTTTTCGGTCGCGCATGGTCGCTAATTCACCCCTCCACTTT. Translating it yields CASGFRSRMVANSPLHF.